This is a list of T cell receptor beta chains from one sample in a study of beta chain features in type 1 diabetes. Sequencing used immunoSEQ multiplex PCR; TCRdb keeps in-frame clones, though not all of them. This table has 110,000 or so clones, approximately 39% appearing once. The specimen was stem cell memory CD4+ T cells from blood. The origin of the receptors is a woman in her late teens or twenties in good health. Both conserved end residues are part of each CDR3. Fields, in order: D gene, V gene, J gene, clone size, CDR3 DNA, CDR3 protein. The D gene is left open where the match is weak. Only some rows state a clone size, as once, few, many or a class for expanded clones.

TRBD2	TRBV19	TRBJ2-1	-	TGTGCCAGTACCGCCCTTCCAGCGGGAGCGAATGAGCAGTTCTTC	CASTALPAGANEQFF
-	TRBV7-7	TRBJ2-5	-	TGTGCTAGCAGCCCCGTCTATGACCAAGAGACCCAGTACTTC	CASSPVYDQETQYF
TRBD2	TRBV7-9	TRBJ2-1	many	TGTGCCAGCAGCTTAATCCTAGCGGATGAGCAGTTCTTC	CASSLILADEQFF
-	TRBV5-1	TRBJ2-2	-	TGCGCCAGCAGCTTGTCCCCAGGGGGGAGGACCGGGGAGCTGTTTTTT	CASSLSPGGRTGELFF
-	TRBV11-2	TRBJ2-1	-	TGTGCCAGCAGCCCCAGACATCGTCCGGGAGAGCAGTTCTTC	CASSPRHRPGEQFF
TRBD1	TRBV23-1	TRBJ1-1	-	TGCGCCACCGGACAGGGCCCTACTGAAGCTTTCTTT	CATGQGPTEAFF
-	TRBV11-1	TRBJ2-1	few	TGTGCCAGCAGCTTACAAGCGCGCGGATATGAGCAGTTCTTC	CASSLQARGYEQFF
TRBD1	TRBV28	TRBJ2-1	-	TGTGCCAGCAGTTTCCTATACGCCGGGACAGGGAAATACAATGAGCAGTTCTTC	CASSFLYAGTGKYNEQFF
TRBD2	TRBV4-1	TRBJ2-7	-	TGCGCCAGCAGCTCCTCCTTGGGCCCGGGGGGTTACGAGCAGTACTTC	CASSSSLGPGGYEQYF
-	TRBV5-1	TRBJ2-1	-	TGCGCCAGCAGCCCCTGGACTGGAAATGAGCAGTTCTTC	CASSPWTGNEQFF
-	TRBV7-8	TRBJ1-5	few	TGTGCCAGCAGCTTAACGGCGGATAGCAATCAGCCCCAGCATTTT	CASSLTADSNQPQHF
TRBD1	TRBV18	TRBJ2-7	few	TGTGCCAGCTCCCGCGCCGGGACAGGGGATCGCGAGCAGTACTTC	CASSRAGTGDREQYF
TRBD2	TRBV7-8	TRBJ2-3	few	TGTGCCAGCAGCTTAGTGGATAGCGGGAGAGGAGATACGCAGTATTTT	CASSLVDSGRGDTQYF
-	TRBV10-3	TRBJ2-7	once	TGTGCCATCAGTGAATTTGACTTAACTTGGGACGAGCAGTACTTC	CAISEFDLTWDEQYF
TRBD1	TRBV28	TRBJ1-2	-	TGTGCCAGCAGAGAACAGGGGGCGGTCAACTATGGCTACACCTTC	CASREQGAVNYGYTF
TRBD1	TRBV18	TRBJ2-7	few	TGTGCCAGCTCACCAGACAGGGGCGAGCAGTACTTC	CASSPDRGEQYF
TRBD2	TRBV6-5	TRBJ2-7	few	TGTGCCAGCGGAGCGGGAGGGTACTCCTACGAGCAGTACTTC	CASGAGGYSYEQYF
-	TRBV29-1	TRBJ2-5	-	TGCAGCGTTGGCGCCCCCACGGTATACTTC	CSVGAPTVYF
-	TRBV6-5	TRBJ2-3	-	TGTGCCAGCAGGCCCCGACAGTTCACAGATACGCAGTATTTT	CASRPRQFTDTQYF
TRBD1	TRBV28	TRBJ1-5	-	TGTGCCAGCGACCCAGGACAGGGAGGACAGCCCCAGCATTTT	CASDPGQGGQPQHF
-	TRBV6-5	TRBJ2-3	few	TGTGCCAGCAGCCCCACTAGAAGGTGGAAAGATACGCAGTATTTT	CASSPTRRWKDTQYF
-	TRBV6-5	TRBJ1-5	-	TGTGCCAGCAGTTACTCGAATAGATATCAGCCCCAGCATTTT	CASSYSNRYQPQHF
TRBD1	TRBV6-6	TRBJ2-1	-	TGTGCCAGCAGTGGCGCCGGGACAGACAGATACAATGAGCAGTTCTTC	CASSGAGTDRYNEQFF
TRBD1	TRBV5-1	TRBJ2-1	-	TGCGCCAGCAGCTTAGGACAGGGGCCCAATGAGCAGTTCTTC	CASSLGQGPNEQFF
-	TRBV27	TRBJ1-1	-	TGTGCCAGCAGTACAGGTACAACTGAAGCTTTCTTT	CASSTGTTEAFF
-	TRBV30	TRBJ2-7	few	TGTGCCTGGAGTGTTCCCCTAGGGAGCGGGACAAGATACGAGCAGTACTTC	CAWSVPLGSGTRYEQYF
-	TRBV16	TRBJ1-5	-	TGTGCCAGCAGCCTTAAACAGCCCCAGCATTTT	CASSLKQPQHF
TRBD2	TRBV19	TRBJ2-7	-	TGTGCCAGTAGTGTGGCTAGGCTAGCGGGGAGCTCCTACGAGCAGTACTTC	CASSVARLAGSSYEQYF
-	TRBV4-2	TRBJ2-7	-	TGTGCCAGCAGTCACCACGGGGGAGGAAGCGACGAGCAGTACTTC	CASSHHGGGSDEQYF
-	TRBV28	TRBJ1-1	-	TGTGCCAGCAGTTTAAGCAGGGCTACAATGAACACTGAAGCTTTCTTT	CASSLSRATMNTEAFF
-	TRBV9	TRBJ1-5	-	TGTGCCAGCAGCGTAGCCCCACAGGACCAGCCCCAGCATTTT	CASSVAPQDQPQHF
TRBD1	TRBV6-4	TRBJ1-5	-	TGTGCCAGCAGTGACTCGGGACAGCGCAATCAGCCCCAGCATTTT	CASSDSGQRNQPQHF
-	TRBV5-1	TRBJ1-2	-	TGCGCCAGCAGCTTGGGCACGCAGGGCTACACCTTC	CASSLGTQGYTF
TRBD1	TRBV4-2	TRBJ1-2	few	TGTGCCAGCAGCCAAACCACAGGGGGCACCTATGGCTACACCTTC	CASSQTTGGTYGYTF
-	TRBV7-2	TRBJ2-5	few	TGTGCCAGCAGCTTAGAACTAGGCAGTCAGTACTTC	CASSLELGSQYF
-	TRBV28	TRBJ1-2	few	TGTGCCAGCAGTTTAGAATTCCCTTCGGTCTATGGCTACACCTTC	CASSLEFPSVYGYTF
-	TRBV28	TRBJ2-7	-	TGTGCCAGCAGCCCTCAGGGCGGGGCCTACGAGCAGTACTTC	CASSPQGGAYEQYF
-	TRBV7-6	TRBJ1-1	-	TGTGCCAGCAGCCCCCTCCACAGGGCGAACACTGAAGCTTTCTTT	CASSPLHRANTEAFF
-	TRBV4-1	TRBJ2-5	-	TGCGCCAGCAGCCAAGTTGCGGGGGAGACCCAGTACTTC	CASSQVAGETQYF
-	TRBV4-3	TRBJ1-5	-	TGCGCCAGCAGCCAAGATTTGTCCCCAGGCAATCAGCCCCAGCATTTT	CASSQDLSPGNQPQHF
-	TRBV6-6	TRBJ1-1	-	TGTGCCAGCAGTTACAGGGGCAACACTGAAGCTTTCTTT	CASSYRGNTEAFF
TRBD1	TRBV7-6	TRBJ2-7	few	TGTGCCAGCAGCCTAACGGGACAGGGCTCCTACGAGCAGTACTTC	CASSLTGQGSYEQYF
TRBD2	TRBV7-9	TRBJ2-1	few	TGTGCCAGCAGGGGACTAGCGGGAGTTCATGAGCAGTTCTTC	CASRGLAGVHEQFF
-	TRBV28	TRBJ1-5	-	TGTGCCAGCACCGGGAACAATCAGCCCCAGCATTTT	CASTGNNQPQHF
-	TRBV7-2	TRBJ2-1	few	TGTGCCAGCAGCTTAGGGGGGACTCGAAATGAGCAGTTCTTC	CASSLGGTRNEQFF
TRBD2	TRBV28	TRBJ2-1	-	TGTGCCAGCAGTTTGGGGGGAGGGAAATGGAATGAGCAGTTCTTC	CASSLGGGKWNEQFF
TRBD2	TRBV18	TRBJ2-5	-	TGTGCCAGCTCACCCCTAGCGGGAGGGCACCAAGAGACCCAGTACTTC	CASSPLAGGHQETQYF
-	TRBV5-1	TRBJ2-7	-	TGCGCCAGCAGCTTAGGGGCATACGAGCAGTACTTC	CASSLGAYEQYF
-	TRBV15	TRBJ1-5	once	TGTGCCACCAGCACCGGTCAACCGGGGAATCAGCCCCAGCATTTT	CATSTGQPGNQPQHF
-	TRBV5-1	TRBJ1-2	-	TGCGCCAGCAGCTTGGAACAGACAAACTATGGCTACACCTTC	CASSLEQTNYGYTF
-	TRBV7-2	TRBJ2-6	few	TGTGCCAGCAGCCGACAGGTTTTGTCTGGGGCCAACGTCCTGACTTTC	CASSRQVLSGANVLTF
-	TRBV7-8	TRBJ2-3	-	TGTGCCAGCAGCCCCGGCCGGGTCACAGATACGCAGTATTTT	CASSPGRVTDTQYF
TRBD2	TRBV5-1	TRBJ2-7	few	TGCGCCAGCAGCCTGGGGACTAGCGGTCGCTACGAGCAGTACTTC	CASSLGTSGRYEQYF
TRBD1	TRBV29-1	TRBJ1-4	-	TGCAGCGTTCAAAGGGACAGGGGGAATGAAAAACTGTTTTTT	CSVQRDRGNEKLFF
TRBD1	TRBV18	TRBJ2-7	few	TGTGCCAGCTCACCACGTCTTCTTGTGCAGGGGGCCTCCTACGAGCAGTACTTC	CASSPRLLVQGASYEQYF
-	TRBV19	TRBJ2-7	-	TGTGCCGCTGGGCCACCGGGACTTCAAGAGCAGTACTTC	CAAGPPGLQEQYF
TRBD2	TRBV9	TRBJ2-5	-	TGTGCCAGCAGCGCCTGGACTAGCGGGAGTTACCCTCCCACCACCCAAGAGACCCAGTACTTC	CASSAWTSGSYPPTTQETQYF
-	TRBV30	TRBJ2-1	-	TGTGCCTGGAGTGTTCAGGCTTACAATGAGCAGTTCTTC	CAWSVQAYNEQFF